Following are 28 T cell receptor beta chains from one sample sequenced in a study of blood T cell repertoires in COVID-19. Clones were read by immunoSEQ multiplex PCR, and TCRdb kept only the in-frame ones, dropping some. The data hold roughly 280,000 clones, with over 85% observed a single time. The specimen sequenced was PBMCs or T cells enriched from blood (not recorded which). Receptors originate from a woman in her sixties who had recovered from COVID-19.

This chain joins TRBV21-1 and TRBJ1-1; no check of the table's D call, TRBD1, against the DNA was made. TRBV21-1 is a listed pseudogene. The length of the CDR3 is 12 residues. Here the CDR3 DNA reads TGTGCCCGCCCAGTTTGTTACACTGAAGCTTTCTTT. Residues: CARPVCYTEAFF.

Of note for this clone: Other DNA sequences from this sample encode an identical CDR3 as well. The chain is built from TRBV7-3 and TRBJ1-1; possibly TRBD1 for D (5 bases). The CDR3 contains 13 residues. The V end lost 4 bases, the J end lost 0 bases, and 6 bases lay between the germline ends. CDR1 and CDR2 from the germline V gene are SGHTA and FQGTGA. CDR3 DNA sequence: TGTGCCAGCAGCTCGACAGTGAACACTGAAGCTTTCTTT. The encoded protein is CASSSTVNTEAFF. The full variable domain, rest sourced from reference TRBV7-3 and TRBJ1-1, is GAGVSQTPSNKVTEKGKYVELRCDPISGHTALYWYRQSLGQGPEFLIYFQGTGAADDSGLPNDRFFAVRPEGSVSTLKIQRTERGDSAVYLCASSSTVNTEAFFGQGTRLTVV.

The CDR3 nucleotides read TGTGCCAGCAGCCCCCCCGCGGGAGAAAGAGGTACGCAGTATTTT. This sequence encodes CASSPPAGERGTQYF. The chain carries TRBV11-2 and TRBJ2-3, with 7 positions matching TRBD2. CDR1 and CDR2 (germline): SGHAT, FQNNGV. V shed 5 bases and J 8 bases; nucleotides not matched to a gene: 13. The CDR3 has 15 residues.

The genes are TRBV7-9 and TRBJ1-5; TRBD1 agrees at 11 bases. This CDR3 region has 16 residues. CDR1 and CDR2 from the germline V gene are SEHNR and FQNEAQ (reference sequence). V dropped 5 bases and J dropped 4; count of bases not matched to a gene: 7. CDR3 coding DNA: TGTGCCAGCAGCCCCTGGGACAGGGGGTCAAATCAGCCCCAGCATTTT. Its translation is CASSPWDRGSNQPQHF.

The CDR3 loop reads CASSWGTSGPQETQYF. Here the CDR3 DNA reads TGTGCCAGCAGTTGGGGGACTAGCGGTCCCCAAGAGACCCAGTACTTC. The J gene is TRBJ2-5, the V gene TRBV2; 11 positions match TRBD2. Looked up from germline, CDR1 is SNHLY and CDR2 is FYNNEI. V was clipped by 5 bases and J by 1 base; unmatched bases: 6. This CDR3 has 16 amino acids. Using reference TRBV2 and TRBJ2-5 for the parts outside the CDR3, the full variable domain is EPEVTQTPSHQVTQMGQEVILRCVPISNHLYFYWYRQILGQKVEFLVSFYNNEISEKSEIFDDQFSVERPDGSNFTLKIRSTKLEDSAMYFCASSWGTSGPQETQYFGPGTRLLVL.

V and J are TRBV4-2 and TRBJ2-1; 11 nucleotides line up with TRBD2. CDR1 and CDR2 from the germline V gene are LGHNA and YNFKEQ. The CDR3 is 23 amino acids. V shed 0 bases, J shed 3 bases, and the junction held 22 bases outside the gene matches. DNA for the CDR3: TGTGCCAGCAGCCAAGATCAGACGGCCCCCATACTAGCGGGAGTTTCCAACTACAATGAGCAGTTCTTC. Translation gives CASSQDQTAPILAGVSNYNEQFF.

This clone appeared a single time. The rearrangement joins TRBV28 to TRBJ1-5, with unresolved D. The CDR3 length is 16 residues. Germline CDR1 MDHEN, CDR2 SYDVKM. V lost 1 base and J lost 0, with 10 bases in between. The CDR3 DNA sequence: TGTGCCAGCAGTTTATATGGCTTTTATAGCAATCAGCCCCAGCATTTT. It encodes CASSLYGFYSNQPQHF. Full variable domain (outside the CDR3, taken from reference TRBV28 and TRBJ1-5): DVKVTQSSRYLVKRTGEKVFLECVQDMDHENMFWYRQDPGLGLRLIYFSYDVKMKEKGDIPEGYSVSREKKERFSLILESASTNQTSMYLCASSLYGFYSNQPQHFGDGTRLSIL.

J is TRBJ2-7 and V is TRBV10-3; no clear D. V was clipped by 4 bases and J by 2 bases, with 15 bases between them. There are 15 residues in the CDR3. The germline V gene has CDR1 ENHRY and CDR2 SYGVKD. Here the CDR3 DNA reads TGTGCCATCAGTGGGGCCATCCACTCCCCCTACGAGCAGTACTTC. Amino acids: CAISGAIHSPYEQYF.

V and J are TRBV7-9 and TRBJ1-4; D perhaps matches TRBD1 (5 bases). Trimming cost V 5 bases and J 8 bases, with 27 bases left between them. This CDR3 has 18 residues. CDR1 and CDR2 (germline): SEHNR, FQNEAQ (reference sequence). CDR3 sequence reads: CASSPTGPTASLGEKLFF. The DNA for the CDR3 is TGTGCCAGCAGCCCTACCGGACCGACAGCCTCATTGGGCGAAAAACTGTTTTTT.

This sequence joins TRBV12-3 or TRBV12-4 and TRBJ1-5; no definite D call. This CDR3 region has 13 residues. Trimming took 6 bases from V and 0 from J, leaving 6 bases between them. In DNA form, the CDR3 reads TGTGCCAGCAGCCTAAATAGCAATCAGCCCCAGCATTTT. Translation: CASSLNSNQPQHF.

V and J are TRBV7-8 and TRBJ1-6; D may be TRBD1 (6 bases). The CDR3 contains 16 residues. Germline V gives CDR1 SGHVS, CDR2 FQNEAQ. V was trimmed by 5 bases and J by 2 bases, leaving 13 bases between them. This CDR3 is CASSDLQGPYNSPLHF. CDR3 sequence (DNA): TGTGCCAGCAGCGACTTACAGGGACCCTATAATTCACCCCTCCACTTT.

This chain joins TRBV5-1 and TRBJ2-7, with 7 bases matching TRBD1. This CDR3 has 14 amino acids. The junction had 5 bases not matched to a gene; V was cut back by 0 bases and J by 5 bases. Germline lookup yields CDR1 SGHRS and CDR2 YFSETQ. In DNA, the CDR3 is TGCGCCAGCAGCTTGGACAGGGGCAGCGACGAGCAGTACTTC. This translates into CASSLDRGSDEQYF.

The CDR3 region has the DNA TGTGCCAGCAGCCAAGCGGCCTACCGGGGTGAGCAGTTCTTC. Translating gives CASSQAAYRGEQFF. The chain joins TRBV3-1 (or the pseudogene TRBV3-2) to TRBJ2-1; D is perhaps TRBD2 (5 bases). This CDR3 spans 14 amino acids. Germline lookup yields CDR1 LGHDT and CDR2 YNNKEL (reference sequence). Trimming shortened V by 1 base and J by 9 bases, and 13 bases separated the two germline ends.

The chain uses TRBV2 and TRBJ1-1, with D possibly TRBD1 on 6 matching bases. Germline loops: CDR1 SNHLY, CDR2 FYNNEI. The CDR3 covers 15 residues. The V and J ends lost 0 bases and 6 bases respectively, with 14 bases between them. The CDR3 DNA is TGTGCCAGCAGTGAAGCAAGGGCTTGGGGGCCTGAAGCTTTCTTT. This translates into CASSEARAWGPEAFF.

The chain joins TRBV30 to TRBJ1-6; possibly TRBD1 for D (5 bases). Trimming shortened V by 2 bases and J by 7 bases, and 9 bases separated the two germline ends. The germline V gene has CDR1 GTSNPN and CDR2 SVGIG (reference sequence). This CDR3 comprises 13 residues. The CDR3 nucleotides are TGTGCCTGGAGTTTGGACACAAATTCACCCCTCCACTTT. Its protein product is CAWSLDTNSPLHF. The full variable domain, its missing parts supplied by reference TRBV30 and TRBJ1-6, is SQTIHQWPATLVQPVGSPLSLECTVEGTSNPNLYWYRQAAGRGLQLLFYSVGIGQISSEVPQNLSASRPQDRQFILSSKKLLLSDSGFYLCAWSLDTNSPLHFGNGTRLTVT.

The CDR3 is CASSQARGEQFF. The CDR3 nucleotides read TGTGCCAGCAGCCAAGCGAGGGGGGAGCAGTTCTTC. The chain carries TRBV4-2 and TRBJ2-1; TRBD1 is a possible D gene (6 bases). Trimming left V 1 base short and J 10 bases short, with 8 bases between. Germline-derived CDR1 and CDR2 are LGHNA and YNFKEQ. CDR3 length: 12 amino acids.

V gene TRBV4-2 combines with J gene TRBJ2-1; maybe TRBD2 (6 bases). Germline V gene data show CDR1 as LGHNA and CDR2 as YNFKEQ. With 1 base removed from V and 8 bases from J, the gap between germline ends came to 18 bases. The CDR3 runs 16 residues. The CDR3 coding sequence is TGTGCCAGCAGCCAAGGAGCGGACGGGGGTTTGTATGAGCAGTTCTTC. This encodes CASSQGADGGLYEQFF.

The chain links TRBV5-1 to TRBJ2-7, with a tentative D call TRBD1 (5 bases). The CDR3 totals 15 residues. Germline V gene lookup returns CDR1 SGHRS and CDR2 YFSETQ. V lost 0 bases and J 7 bases, leaving 17 bases between the germline ends. For the CDR3, the DNA is TGCGCCAGCAGCTTGGCCCAGGGTGGGCATGATGAGCAGTACTTC. It is translated as CASSLAQGGHDEQYF.

CDR3 sequence: CASKDRGSKDEQYF. CDR3 DNA: TGTGCCAGCAAAGACAGGGGGAGTAAGGACGAGCAGTACTTC. The chain carries TRBV28 and TRBJ2-7, with TRBD1 identical over 9 bases. The CDR3 is 14 amino acids. The J segment lost 5 bases and the V segment lost 7 bases, leaving 9 bases of the junction unmatched. CDR1 is MDHEN and CDR2 is SYDVKM in the germline V gene.

The chain has TRBV7-9 and TRBJ2-3; D gene uncertain. The CDR3 runs to 16 residues. The germline CDR1 and CDR2 sequences are SEHNR and FQNEAQ (reference sequence). Trimming took 5 bases from V and 0 from J, leaving 15 bases between them. The CDR3 is CASSPGRSYSTDTQYF. DNA of the CDR3: TGTGCCAGCAGCCCCGGTAGATCCTATAGCACAGATACGCAGTATTTT.

The J gene is TRBJ2-3, the V gene TRBV2; 10 positions match TRBD2. The germline V gene has CDR1 SNHLY and CDR2 FYNNEI. There are 16 residues in the CDR3. V was clipped by 3 bases and J by 4 bases; unmatched bases: 7. CDR3 bases: TGTGCCAGCAGTGACCGGCTAGCGGGAGTCGCAGATACGCAGTATTTT. Its translation is CASSDRLAGVADTQYF.

The chain couples TRBV11-3 to TRBJ2-3; 8 bases match TRBD2. The CDR3 totals 16 residues. CDR1 SGHNT and CDR2 YENEEA come from the germline V gene. V lost 5 bases and J lost 4; bases outside the gene matches: 11. The CDR3 sequence is CASSHFSGGGSDTQYF. The CDR3 DNA reads as TGTGCCAGCAGCCATTTCAGCGGGGGAGGCTCAGATACGCAGTATTTT.

The rearrangement uses TRBV28 and TRBJ2-5; 16 bases match TRBD2. The CDR3 sequence is 17 residues long. With 5 bases clipped from V and 3 bases from J, the junction kept 6 bases outside the gene matches. The germline gives CDR1 MDHEN, CDR2 SYDVKM. CDR3 protein: CASSGGLAGGLEETQYF. The DNA of the CDR3 is TGTGCCAGCAGTGGGGGACTAGCGGGAGGGCTAGAAGAGACCCAGTACTTC.

This clone was picked up one time. This sequence joins TRBV19 and TRBJ2-5, with D perhaps TRBD2 (6 bases). The CDR3 runs 15 residues. The germline V and J ends were trimmed by 3 bases and 4 bases, with 15 bases remaining between them. CDR1 and CDR2 from the germline V gene are LNHDA and SQIVND (reference sequence). DNA for the CDR3: TGTGCCAGTAGTATGACGGGGGAGGTGGCAGAGACCCAGTACTTC. Its translation is CASSMTGEVAETQYF.

This clone was observed a single time. The rearrangement links TRBV23-1 to TRBJ1-2, with D perhaps TRBD1 (6 bases). TRBV23-1 is annotated as an ORF whose role is uncertain. The CDR3 is 13 residues long. With 8 bases removed from V and 2 bases from J, the gap between germline ends came to 12 bases. The CDR3 nucleotides read TGCGCCAGCTACGACGACAGGAACTATGGCTACACCTTC. It codes for CASYDDRNYGYTF.

J is TRBJ1-3 and V is TRBV30; D uncertain. Trimming pared 0 bases from V and 8 bases from J, leaving 8 bases between. Germline V gene lookup returns CDR1 GTSNPN and CDR2 SVGIG (reference sequence). The length of the CDR3 is 12 residues. CDR3 region: CAWSVQRDTIYF. Here the CDR3 DNA reads TGTGCCTGGAGTGTACAGAGGGACACCATATATTTT.

By share, this clone counts as medium-sized. The chain combines TRBV6-5 with TRBJ1-2; 7 nucleotides align to TRBD1. The CDR3 covers 14 residues. The junction had 10 bases not matched to a gene; V was cut back by 8 bases and J by 4 bases. In germline, CDR1 is MNHEY, CDR2 SVGAGI. The CDR3 DNA sequence: TGTGCCAGCTCTCGACAGGGACGCGTCTATGGCTACACCTTC. Amino acid sequence: CASSRQGRVYGYTF.

This clone was seen a single time. CDR3 protein: CASSLTGPNQPQHF. As DNA, the CDR3 is TGTGCCAGCAGTTTAACTGGGCCCAATCAGCCCCAGCATTTT. The chain couples TRBV28 to TRBJ1-5; unclear D gene. Trimming removed 2 bases at V and 3 bases at J, with 8 bases between. This CDR3 contains 14 residues. Germline assignment: CDR1 MDHEN and CDR2 SYDVKM. The complete variable domain, with remaining parts taken from reference TRBV28 and TRBJ1-5, reads DVKVTQSSRYLVKRTGEKVFLECVQDMDHENMFWYRQDPGLGLRLIYFSYDVKMKEKGDIPEGYSVSREKKERFSLILESASTNQTSMYLCASSLTGPNQPQHFGDGTRLSIL.